This is a list of T cell receptor beta chains from one sample in a study of blood T cell repertoires in COVID-19. Using immunoSEQ multiplex PCR, the repertoire was profiled, and TCRdb retains in-frame clones only, with some absent. The table records roughly 180,000 clones, more than 70% of them present only once. Material: PBMCs or T cells enriched from blood (not recorded which). The receptors come from a woman aged 50 to 60 in a cohort exposed to, infected with or recovered from COVID-19 (not recorded which). Both conserved end residues are part of each CDR3. A D gene is named only where the DNA matches it firmly. Where a row states a size, it is once, few, many or the class of an expanded clone; other rows omit it.

d_gene,j_gene,v_gene,abundance,CDR3nt,CDR3aa
TRBD1,TRBJ2-2,TRBV5-6,-,TGTGCCAGCAGCCCAGGAGACAGGGGAAACACCGGGGAGCTGTTTTTT,CASSPGDRGNTGELFF
TRBD1,TRBJ1-5,TRBV28,-,TGTGCCAGCAGCCTACAGGGGGCCACTCAGCCCCAGCATTTT,CASSLQGATQPQHF
-,TRBJ2-2,TRBV9,-,TGTGCCAGCAGCGTAGTAGCGGATCCCGCGAACACCGGGGAGCTGTTTTTT,CASSVVADPANTGELFF
-,TRBJ1-1,TRBV11-2,once,TGTGCCAGCAGCTTAGATCGCGACAGTCGGGCTTTCTTT,CASSLDRDSRAFF
TRBD1,TRBJ2-4,TRBV2,once,TGTGCCAGCAGTGAAACCATCTACAGGGGGCTAGGAAACATTCAGTACTTC,CASSETIYRGLGNIQYF
-,TRBJ1-5,TRBV5-6,-,TGTGCCAGCAGCTTGTCCCCGTATAGCAATCAGCCCCAGCATTTT,CASSLSPYSNQPQHF
-,TRBJ1-5,TRBV6-6,-,TGTGCCAGCAGTTACTCGGCCCGACAGCCCCAGCATTTT,CASSYSARQPQHF
TRBD1,TRBJ2-4,TRBV15,-,TGTGCCACCAGCAGAGTTAACAGGGGTGACATTCAGTACTTC,CATSRVNRGDIQYF
TRBD1,TRBJ1-2,TRBV4-1,-,TGCGCCAGCAGCCAAGTAGGGGACAGACGAAGCTACCTTTATGGCTACACCTTC,CASSQVGDRRSYLYGYTF
-,TRBJ1-2,TRBV19,-,TGTGCCAGTAGTACGTCAAGGGGCCCCTATGGCTACACCTTC,CASSTSRGPYGYTF
-,TRBJ2-7,TRBV7-2,once,TGTGCCAGCAGTAAAGGGGGTATCGGGGAGCAGTACTTC,CASSKGGIGEQYF
TRBD2,TRBJ2-7,TRBV28,once,TGTGCCAGCAGTTTCCAGCTTGGGGAGGGCCACGAGCAGTACTTC,CASSFQLGEGHEQYF
-,TRBJ2-5,TRBV3-1/TRBV3-2,-,TGTGCCAGCAGCCAAAGCGTTACCTACCAAGAGACCCAGTACTTC,CASSQSVTYQETQYF
-,TRBJ2-7,TRBV6-5,once,TGTGCCAGCAAACGGCGAACAGAGTACGAGCAGTACTTC,CASKRRTEYEQYF
-,TRBJ2-1,TRBV29-1,-,TGCAGCGTTGAGGGGGGGGGCAAAAATGAGCAGTTCTTC,CSVEGGGKNEQFF
TRBD1,TRBJ1-2,TRBV5-4,few,TGTGCCAGCAGCTTGGAGGGGACAGTAGGCTACACCTTC,CASSLEGTVGYTF
-,TRBJ2-3,TRBV19,many,TGTGCCAGTAGTCCCGGTGGGGGACAATTAACGCAGTATTTT,CASSPGGGQLTQYF
TRBD1,TRBJ2-2,TRBV10-3,-,TGTGCCATCCCACGACAGGGGATGAACACCGGGGAGCTGTTTTTT,CAIPRQGMNTGELFF
TRBD2,TRBJ2-1,TRBV19,-,TGTGCCAGTAGTAGCCCCGACGGGACTAGCGGGAGTCTATCCTACAATGAGCAGTTCTTC,CASSSPDGTSGSLSYNEQFF
-,TRBJ1-1,TRBV13,-,TGTGCCAGCAGCCCACAGGGAAGGAACACTGAAGCTTTCTTT,CASSPQGRNTEAFF
TRBD1,TRBJ2-7,TRBV7-2,-,TGTGCCAGCAGCTTGGACAGGAGCTCCTACGAGCAGTACTTC,CASSLDRSSYEQYF
TRBD1,TRBJ1-2,TRBV19,-,TGTGCCAGTACCGACGGACAGGGGTGGCAGTATGGCTACACCTTC,CASTDGQGWQYGYTF
-,TRBJ1-2,TRBV2,-,TGTGCCAGCAGTGAACCCGCGACAGCTAACTATGGCTACACCTTC,CASSEPATANYGYTF
-,TRBJ1-1,TRBV7-2,-,TGTGCCAGCAGCTTAAGGGGACACCAAACCACTGAAGCTTTCTTT,CASSLRGHQTTEAFF
TRBD1,TRBJ2-3,TRBV7-8,-,TGTGCCAGCAGCCCGGGACAGGGACTCACAGATACGCAGTATTTT,CASSPGQGLTDTQYF
TRBD1,TRBJ1-3,TRBV19,once,TGTGCCAGTAAAATGAGGGGACAGAACTCTGGAAACACCATATATTTT,CASKMRGQNSGNTIYF
-,TRBJ2-2,TRBV6-5,once,TGTGCCAGCAGTTCGTGGGCCGAGAACACCGGGGAGCTGTTTTTT,CASSSWAENTGELFF
-,TRBJ2-7,TRBV6-5,-,TGTGCCTCCGGCCCCCCCCCGGGGTTCGAGCAGTACTTC,CASGPPPGFEQYF
TRBD1,TRBJ1-3,TRBV6-2/TRBV6-3,few,TGTGCCAGCAGCAAAATGACAGGGGTTGGAAACACCATATATTTT,CASSKMTGVGNTIYF
-,TRBJ2-1,TRBV11-2,-,TGTGCCAGCAGCTTAGACGGGGGTAGGTACAATGAGCAGTTCTTC,CASSLDGGRYNEQFF
TRBD1,TRBJ1-2,TRBV7-8,-,TGTGCCAGCAGCTCTACCCATACAGGGGGGTACGATGGCTACACCTTC,CASSSTHTGGYDGYTF
TRBD1,TRBJ1-6,TRBV11-2,-,TGTGCCAGCAGCTTAGGCCAGGGGACAGGGCTTAATAATTCACCCCTCCACTTT,CASSLGQGTGLNNSPLHF
TRBD1,TRBJ1-4,TRBV5-1,many,TGCGCCAGCAAGGTGGGACAGGGGAATGAAAAACTGTTTTTT,CASKVGQGNEKLFF
-,TRBJ2-7,TRBV12-3/TRBV12-4,-,TGTGCCAGCAGTTTGAGGGTCTACGAGCAGTACTTC,CASSLRVYEQYF
-,TRBJ1-2,TRBV20-1,-,TGCAGAACTAACTACTATGGCTACACCTTC,CRTNYYGYTF
TRBD2,TRBJ2-5,TRBV5-1,-,TGCGCCAGCAGCTTAGCGGGGGGCCAAGAGACCCAGTACTTC,CASSLAGGQETQYF
TRBD2,TRBJ2-7,TRBV30,-,TGTGCCTGGAGAGCCGGTAGCGGGGGCCCCATCTACGAGCAGTACTTC,CAWRAGSGGPIYEQYF
TRBD1,TRBJ1-4,TRBV28,few,TGTGCCAGCAAAGACAGGGAAGGGTATGAAAAACTGTTTTTT,CASKDREGYEKLFF
-,TRBJ2-5,TRBV30,-,TGTGCCTGGAGCGCGGGGGAGACCCAGTACTTC,CAWSAGETQYF
-,TRBJ2-7,TRBV19,-,TGTGCCAGTAGTATCGGCGGCTCCTACGAGCAGTACTTC,CASSIGGSYEQYF
TRBD2,TRBJ2-1,TRBV9,-,TGTGCCAGCAGCCCCCGGACTAGCGGAAGCTACAATGAGCAGTTCTTC,CASSPRTSGSYNEQFF
TRBD2,TRBJ2-2,TRBV15,-,TGTGCCACCAGCGTACTCGGGCTAGCGGGAGCACTGAACACCGGGGAGCTGTTTTTT,CATSVLGLAGALNTGELFF
TRBD1,TRBJ1-2,TRBV5-1,few,TGCGCCAGCAGCTTGGAGACAGGGGGAAATGGCTACACCTTC,CASSLETGGNGYTF
TRBD1,TRBJ1-4,TRBV7-6,-,TGTGCCAGCAGCTTAGCCGGGACAGGGACTGTGAAACTGTTTTTT,CASSLAGTGTVKLFF
-,TRBJ1-4,TRBV25-1,-,TGTGCCAGCAGTGCCGGGGTAGGGATACGAGGTGAAAAACTGTTTTTT,CASSAGVGIRGEKLFF
TRBD1,TRBJ1-2,TRBV5-1,-,TGCGCCAGCAGCTTCGGACAGGGCCGGGATGGCTACACCTTC,CASSFGQGRDGYTF
TRBD2,TRBJ2-5,TRBV5-6,-,TGTGCCAGCAGAGTTAGCGGGGGGGCTCAAGAGACCCAGTACTTC,CASRVSGGAQETQYF